This is a list of T cell receptor beta chains from one sample in a study of graft-versus-host responses after intestinal transplantation. Using immunoSEQ multiplex PCR, the repertoire was profiled, and TCRdb retains in-frame clones only, with some absent. The table includes tens of thousands of clones, 75% to 90% detected once. This sample comprised ileum tissue, obtained about 200 days after intestinal transplant. Receptors originate from a human patient who received an intestinal transplant, so some T cells may come from the graft donor. The CDR3 runs from the conserved cysteine through the conserved F or W. A D gene is named only where the DNA matches it firmly. Clone size is stated in some rows and not others, as once, few, many or a class when expanded.

TRBV6-6	.	.	TRBJ1-1	CASSVQGAGNTEAFF	TGTGCCAGCAGTGTGCAGGGAGCGGGGAACACTGAAGCTTTCTTT
TRBV10-3	.	.	TRBJ1-6	CAISDTYNSPLHF	TGTGCCATCAGTGACACCTATAATTCACCCCTCCACTTT
TRBV5-1	.	.	TRBJ2-7	CASSPGGGGNEQYF	TGCGCCAGCAGCCCTGGCGGAGGGGGAAACGAGCAGTACTTC
TRBV27	.	TRBD1	TRBJ1-3	CASSLQGAGNTIYF	TGTGCCAGCAGTTTACAGGGGGCTGGAAACACCATATATTTT
TRBV6-5	few	.	TRBJ1-2	CASGGLGLPSGYTF	TGTGCCAGCGGGGGGCTGGGCCTTCCCTCTGGCTACACCTTC
TRBV19	.	.	TRBJ2-7	CASSIVSGSYEQYF	TGTGCCAGTAGTATAGTGTCCGGGTCCTACGAGCAGTACTTC
TRBV28	.	.	TRBJ2-7	CASSLRYEQYF	TGTGCCAGCAGTTTACGGTACGAGCAGTACTTC
TRBV19	.	.	TRBJ1-1	CASKSTLGARGTEAFF	TGTGCCAGTAAGTCAACCCTGGGGGCGAGGGGAACTGAAGCTTTCTTT
TRBV6-5	.	TRBD2	TRBJ2-1	CASSYPTSGADYEQFF	TGTGCCAGCAGTTACCCGACTAGCGGAGCAGACTATGAGCAGTTCTTC
TRBV30	.	TRBD2	TRBJ2-7	CAWRGMAGETYEQYF	TGTGCCTGGAGGGGAATGGCGGGGGAGACTTACGAGCAGTACTTC
TRBV5-4	.	TRBD1	TRBJ2-5	CASSGKPGQGALEQYF	TGTGCCAGCAGCGGTAAACCGGGACAGGGGGCGCTGGAGCAGTACTTC
TRBV7-6	.	.	TRBJ2-5	CASSPLEGPVETQYF	TGTGCCAGCAGCCCATTGGAGGGGCCTGTGGAGACCCAGTACTTC
TRBV10-2	.	TRBD2	TRBJ2-7	CASSEKAGGPYEQYF	TGCGCCAGCAGTGAGAAAGCGGGAGGGCCCTACGAGCAGTACTTC
TRBV4-2	.	TRBD1	TRBJ1-5	CASRLTGEDNQPQHF	TGTGCCAGCCGGCTGACAGGGGAGGACAATCAGCCCCAGCATTTT
TRBV2	.	.	TRBJ2-7	CASSDRTPYEQYF	TGTGCCAGCAGTGATAGGACCCCCTACGAGCAGTACTTC
TRBV7-9	.	TRBD1	TRBJ2-1	CASSLVSGTGGNEQFF	TGTGCCAGCAGCTTAGTTAGTGGGACAGGGGGCAATGAGCAGTTCTTC
TRBV5-4	.	TRBD1	TRBJ2-1	CASSRQGGGLNEQFF	TGTGCCAGCAGTCGACAGGGTGGGGGCCTAAATGAGCAGTTCTTC
TRBV29-1	.	TRBD1	TRBJ2-7	CSVGDRSYPYEQYF	TGCAGCGTTGGGGACAGGTCCTATCCCTACGAGCAGTACTTC
TRBV6-1	.	TRBD1	TRBJ1-5	CASIVTGRSNQPQHF	TGTGCCAGCATCGTGACAGGGCGGAGCAATCAGCCCCAGCATTTT
TRBV9	.	TRBD1	TRBJ1-2	CASRSQGAGGYTF	TGTGCCAGCAGGTCCCAGGGGGCCGGTGGCTACACCTTC
TRBV2	.	.	TRBJ1-4	CASRALGGANEKLFF	TGTGCCAGCAGAGCCTTGGGGGGGGCTAATGAAAAACTGTTTTTT
TRBV7-3	.	.	TRBJ2-3	CASSSDWSGTDTQYF	TGTGCCAGCAGCTCGGACTGGTCCGGCACAGATACGCAGTATTTT
TRBV5-1	.	.	TRBJ1-2	CASSFLMGYGYTF	TGCGCCAGCAGCTTTCTAATGGGGTATGGCTACACCTTC
TRBV7-9	.	TRBD1	TRBJ2-2	CASSPAGQENTGELFF	TGTGCCAGCAGCCCCGCCGGACAGGAGAACACCGGGGAGCTGTTTTTT
TRBV27	.	.	TRBJ2-7	CASSPAGVLGEQYF	TGTGCCAGCAGTCCCGCCGGGGTTTTGGGCGAGCAGTACTTC
TRBV4-1	.	.	TRBJ2-3	CASSHGAYTQYF	TGCGCCAGCAGCCACGGGGCATATACGCAGTATTTT